A selection of T cell receptor beta chains follows, all from one sample in a study of blood T cell repertoires in COVID-19. Using immunoSEQ multiplex PCR, the repertoire was profiled, and TCRdb retains in-frame clones only, with some absent. Among approximately 200,000 clones listed, 75% to 90% were seen once. The specimen was peripheral blood. Receptor source: a man aged 55 to 70 with acute or convalescent COVID-19. The CDR3 runs from the conserved cysteine through the conserved F or W. The order of the fields is J gene, V gene, CDR3 protein.

J gene: TRBJ1-4; V gene: TRBV19; CDR3 protein: CASSICRGVTNEKLFF
J gene: TRBJ1-2; V gene: TRBV29-1; CDR3 protein: CIVDSPNYGYTF
J gene: TRBJ1-1; V gene: TRBV7-2; CDR3 protein: CASSLANIPPLRAFF
J gene: TRBJ2-1; V gene: TRBV10-2; CDR3 protein: CASSDMGLYNEQFF
J gene: TRBJ1-1; V gene: TRBV6-5; CDR3 protein: CASSLGVGTEAFF
J gene: TRBJ1-1; V gene: TRBV28; CDR3 protein: CASSLSRGTGVPTEAFF
J gene: TRBJ2-7; V gene: TRBV2; CDR3 protein: CASTSPGTTNQYF
J gene: TRBJ2-3; V gene: TRBV7-2; CDR3 protein: CASSLLGGPDTQYF
J gene: TRBJ2-2; V gene: TRBV5-1; CDR3 protein: CASSPGPGSGELFF
J gene: TRBJ1-1; V gene: TRBV7-3; CDR3 protein: CASSLGGGAEAFF
J gene: TRBJ1-6; V gene: TRBV28; CDR3 protein: CASSFPNSPLHF
J gene: TRBJ1-1; V gene: TRBV4-1; CDR3 protein: CASSQAPGQAVSEAFF
J gene: TRBJ2-3; V gene: TRBV4-1; CDR3 protein: CASSPGGSTDTQYF
J gene: TRBJ2-3; V gene: TRBV12-1; CDR3 protein: CATGCTDTQYF
J gene: TRBJ2-3; V gene: TRBV7-9; CDR3 protein: CASSTGTGIMIDTQYF
J gene: TRBJ2-7; V gene: TRBV7-9; CDR3 protein: CASSPGLVGFEQYF
J gene: TRBJ1-1; V gene: TRBV25-1; CDR3 protein: CASSEPDRMGPEAFF
J gene: TRBJ2-1; V gene: TRBV6-5; CDR3 protein: CASSSSGGYNEQFF
J gene: TRBJ1-2; V gene: TRBV18; CDR3 protein: CASSPRGGAEGGYTF
J gene: TRBJ2-2; V gene: TRBV19; CDR3 protein: CASSIAGQGNGELFF
J gene: TRBJ2-1; V gene: TRBV7-2; CDR3 protein: CASSPAGDRNNEQFF
J gene: TRBJ2-1; V gene: TRBV7-9; CDR3 protein: CASSIPGQGSNEQFF
J gene: TRBJ2-6; V gene: TRBV5-1; CDR3 protein: CASSLVGGPPSGANVLTF
J gene: TRBJ1-3; V gene: TRBV7-2; CDR3 protein: CASSFGGGGNTIYF
J gene: TRBJ1-2; V gene: TRBV20-1; CDR3 protein: CRPGTGLGYTF
J gene: TRBJ2-3; V gene: TRBV12-5; CDR3 protein: CASGLAGGTDTQYF
J gene: TRBJ2-7; V gene: TRBV4-1; CDR3 protein: CASSVPGLLSYEQYF
J gene: TRBJ2-3; V gene: TRBV5-1; CDR3 protein: CASSLASLGPTDTQYF
J gene: TRBJ1-1; V gene: TRBV5-6; CDR3 protein: CASSYMNTEAFF
J gene: TRBJ2-6; V gene: TRBV11-2; CDR3 protein: CAVPGGAVSGANVLTF
J gene: TRBJ2-7; V gene: TRBV6-2/TRBV6-3; CDR3 protein: CASSLLPTLRLLCEQYF
J gene: TRBJ2-7; V gene: TRBV19; CDR3 protein: CASSARQGLDEQYF
J gene: TRBJ1-2; V gene: TRBV6-5; CDR3 protein: CASSYRGFGYTF